This T cell receptor (beta chain) was recovered during a study of T cell responses to AZD1222 COVID-19 vaccine. This CDR3 has 14 residues. The germline V gene has CDR1 WNHNN and CDR2 SYGVQD (reference sequence). Trimming took off 11 bases at V and 0 bases at J, with 13 bases between the two ends. Measured with immunoSEQ multiplex PCR; TCRdb has only the in-frame clones, and not every one. The data show approximately 80,000 clones, about nine tenths seen once. The source of this sequence is an adult in good health. Sequenced here: peripheral blood, sampled on day 0 of AZD1222 vaccination. The rearrangement joins TRBV10-1 to TRBJ2-2, with D perhaps TRBD1 (6 bases). CDR3 nucleotides: TGCGCCTCGACCGGGACACCGAACACCGGGGAGCTGTTTTTT. It translates to CASTGTPNTGELFF.